These 13 T cell receptor beta chains were all obtained from the same sample, sequenced in a study of blood T cell repertoires in COVID-19. Sequenced by immunoSEQ multiplex PCR; TCRdb stores in-frame clones only, minus some. Among about 160,000 clones listed, roughly 80% were seen once. The specimen sequenced was PBMCs or T cells enriched from blood (not recorded which). The source is a woman aged 40 to 50 with acute COVID-19.

The genes are TRBV19 and TRBJ2-7; 7 bases match TRBD2. Germline loops: CDR1 LNHDA, CDR2 SQIVND (reference sequence). Trimming removed 8 bases from V and 0 bases from J; junction bases left unmatched: 4. The CDR3 length is 13 residues. CDR3 sequence: CASWGLHSYEQYF. The CDR3 DNA follows: TGTGCCAGTTGGGGACTACACTCCTACGAGCAGTACTTC.

Ten or more counts support this clone. The chain links TRBV13 to TRBJ1-2; 9 bases line up with TRBD1. The V gene end was trimmed by 5 bases and the J gene end by 3 bases; junction bases not matched to a gene: 7. This CDR3 has 15 residues. Germline V gene data show CDR1 as PRHDT and CDR2 as FYEKMQ (reference sequence). The CDR3 DNA reads as TGTGCCAGCAGCGCGAGGGGACAGGGTCACTATGGCTACACCTTC. Its protein is CASSARGQGHYGYTF.

This clone was seen a few times. The chain uses TRBV27 and TRBJ2-1, with 8 nucleotides matching TRBD2. Germline loops: CDR1 MNHEY, CDR2 SMNVEV (reference sequence). Trimming took 5 bases from V and 2 from J; bases not matched to a gene: 11. The CDR3 loop spans 17 amino acids. The CDR3 DNA reads TGTGCCAGCAGTGTTAGATTTATAGCGGGGACCTACAATGAGCAGTTCTTC. It is translated as CASSVRFIAGTYNEQFF.

Here the CDR3 DNA reads TGCGCCAGCAGCCAAGGGTTCCAACGGGAGACTAATGAAAAACTGTTTTTT. It specifies CASSQGFQRETNEKLFF. J is TRBJ1-4 and V is TRBV4-1; no clear D. Per germline, CDR1 MGHRA and CDR2 YSYEKL. Trimming removed 1 base from V and 2 bases from J, with 14 bases in between. The CDR3 consists of 17 residues.

The V gene is TRBV13, the J gene TRBJ1-2; the D is unclear. This CDR3 has 15 amino acids. Germline-derived CDR1 and CDR2 are PRHDT and FYEKMQ (reference sequence). Between the trimmed V and J ends, which lost 0 bases and 7 bases, there was a span of 15 bases. The CDR3 loop reads CASSLGTDPYGGYTF. DNA for the CDR3: TGTGCCAGCAGCTTAGGAACAGATCCCTATGGTGGCTACACCTTC.

The gene calls are TRBV18 and TRBJ1-5, with D unresolved. The CDR3 loop spans 16 amino acids. V was clipped by 2 bases and J by 2 bases, with 13 bases between them. Germline V gene data show CDR1 as KGHSH and CDR2 as LQKENI. The CDR3 loop reads CASSPSVRNGNQPQHF. The CDR3, as DNA: TGTGCCAGCTCACCATCGGTTAGAAATGGCAATCAGCCCCAGCATTTT.

The genes are TRBV18 and TRBJ2-3; D not certain. The length of the CDR3 is 11 residues. Germline-derived CDR1 and CDR2 are KGHSH and LQKENI. Trimming left V 4 bases short and J 5 bases short, with 4 bases between. The CDR3 DNA reads as TGTGCCAGCTCACACGGAGATACGCAGTATTTT. This sequence encodes CASSHGDTQYF. The full variable domain, rest sourced from reference TRBV18 and TRBJ2-3, is NAGVMQNPRHLVRRRGQEARLRCSPMKGHSHVYWYRQLPEEGLKFMVYLQKENIIDESGMPKERFSAEFPKEGPSILRIQQVVRGDSAAYFCASSHGDTQYFGPGTRLTVL.

The chain recombines TRBV7-2 with TRBJ1-5, with D hard to call. The V gene lost 2 bases and the J gene lost 4 bases, with 3 bases spanning the gap. Germline values: CDR1 SGHTA, CDR2 FQGNSA. CDR3 length equals 12 residues. The CDR3 coding sequence is TGTGCCAGCAGCTTATATAATCAGCCCCAGCATTTT. This gives the protein CASSLYNQPQHF.

The table lists this clone with a count of one. The CDR3 spells CASSQLSYGTAHHEQYF. CDR3 nucleotides: TGCGCCAGCAGCCAACTATCATACGGGACTGCTCACCACGAGCAGTACTTC. The J gene is TRBJ2-7, the V gene TRBV4-1, with a tentative D call TRBD2 (6 bases). Germline loops: CDR1 MGHRA, CDR2 YSYEKL. V lost 2 bases and J lost 5, with 22 bases in between. This CDR3 region has 17 residues.

This chain uses TRBV7-3 with TRBJ1-6; 7 bases match TRBD1. The CDR3 has 15 amino acids. V shed 1 base and J 9 bases; nucleotides not matched to a gene: 6. Germline lookup yields CDR1 SGHTA and CDR2 FQGTGA. For the CDR3, the DNA is TGTGCCAGCAGCTTAAGTCCGGGACAGATTTCACCCCTCCACTTT. It is translated as CASSLSPGQISPLHF.

This chain joins TRBV7-3 and TRBJ2-1; 12 positions agree with TRBD2. Germline CDR1 SGHTA, CDR2 FQGTGA. The CDR3 extends over 21 amino acids. V gave up 1 base and J gave up 0 bases; unmatched junction bases: 13. This CDR3 reads CASSLIPGLAGPTTSYNEQFF. CDR3 nucleotide sequence: TGTGCCAGCAGCTTAATTCCCGGACTAGCGGGACCCACGACCTCCTACAATGAGCAGTTCTTC.

The rearrangement links TRBV2 to TRBJ2-2, with TRBD2 matching 9 bases. CDR1 and CDR2 (germline): SNHLY, FYNNEI. This CDR3 spans 15 amino acids. V was clipped by 4 bases and J by 1 base; unmatched bases: 1. CDR3 DNA: TGTGCCAGCAGTGGAGCGGGGGGGAACACCGGGGAGCTGTTTTTT. It translates to CASSGAGGNTGELFF.

The gene calls are TRBV4-1 and TRBJ2-1; the match to TRBD2 covers 11 bases. Germline loops: CDR1 MGHRA, CDR2 YSYEKL. V shed 5 bases, J shed 6 bases, and the junction held 0 bases outside the gene matches. The CDR3 runs to 13 residues. The CDR3 here is CASSGLAGNEQFF. The DNA of the CDR3 is TGCGCCAGCAGCGGACTAGCGGGCAATGAGCAGTTCTTC.